The 22 T cell receptor beta chains below were found in one sample sequenced in a study of T cells in Graves' hyperthyroidism and ophthalmopathy. RNA transcripts served as the template for amplifying TCR beta CDR3 regions. A set of HTBI primers served as the primers for a first-round RT-PCR of the TCR CDR3. TCRdb independently ran MiXCR on the multiplex PCR reads; one entry per CDR3 protein. The sample lists hundreds of thousands of distinct CDR3 sequences, roughly 13% occurring once. Source material: blood. These receptors originate from a woman between 40 and 55 years old with Graves' ophthalmopathy.

The chain employs TRBV18 and TRBJ2-7, with 8 positions matching TRBD1. The germline V gene encodes CDR1 KGHSH and CDR2 LQKENI. Trimming took 1 base from V and 5 from J; bases not matched to a gene: 7. This CDR3 is 15 amino acids long. The CDR3: CASSPQGQGANEQYF. CDR3 sequence (DNA): TGTGCCAGCTCACCACAAGGGCAGGGGGCGAACGAGCAGTACTTC. The full variable domain, with the rest looked up from reference TRBV18 and TRBJ2-7, is NAGVMQNPRHLVRRRGQEARLRCSPMKGHSHVYWYRQLPEEGLKFMVYLQKENIIDESGMPKERFSAEFPKEGPSILRIQQVVRGDSAAYFCASSPQGQGANEQYFGPGTRLTVT.

This clonotype has a count of ten or more. The chain is built from TRBV29-1 and TRBJ1-1; 7 bases map to TRBD1. V lost 5 bases and J lost 0; bases outside the gene matches: 9. The CDR3 sequence is 15 residues long. Germline V gives CDR1 SQVTM, CDR2 ANQGSEA. The CDR3 nucleotides are TGCAGCGTTCTTCCCCGGACAGGAATGAACACTGAAGCTTTCTTT. This codes for CSVLPRTGMNTEAFF.

This clonotype was detected many times. J is TRBJ2-2 and V is TRBV29-1; possibly TRBD1 for D (6 bases). The CDR3 loop spans 13 amino acids. Germline V lookup: CDR1 SQVTM, CDR2 ANQGSEA. CDR3: CSVQGAETGELFF. CDR3 nucleotides: TGCAGTGTACAGGGCGCGGAAACCGGGGAGCTGTTTTTT.

The chain uses TRBV27 and TRBJ2-3, with a tentative D call TRBD2 (5 bases). This CDR3 has 14 residues. From germline, CDR1 is MNHEY and CDR2 SMNVEV (reference sequence). Trimming shortened V by 0 bases and J by 1 base, and 5 bases separated the two germline ends. CDR3: CASSLSEGTDTQYF. For the CDR3, the DNA is TGTGCCAGCAGTTTATCGGAGGGCACAGATACGCAGTATTTT.

In this sample, this clonotype turned up many times. The rearrangement links TRBV20-1 to TRBJ2-5; D may be TRBD2 (6 bases). Between the trimmed V and J ends, which lost 3 bases and 4 bases, there was a span of 9 bases. Germline loops: CDR1 DFQATT, CDR2 SNEGSKA (reference sequence). The CDR3 contains 12 residues. CDR3 DNA sequence: TGCAGTGCTAGCGGGAGAACAGAGACCCAGTACTTC. Encoded protein: CSASGRTETQYF.

This clonotype was counted at least ten times. The chain joins TRBV5-1 to TRBJ1-1; 7 bases fit TRBD1. Trimming at V came to 2 bases and at J to 6 bases, leaving 7 bases not matched to a gene. CDR3 length: 14 residues. Germline-derived CDR1 and CDR2 are SGHRS and YFSETQ. Here the CDR3 DNA reads TGCGCCAGCAGCTTCAGGGGGGAAGGGGCTGAAGCTTTCTTT. Protein sequence: CASSFRGEGAEAFF.

This clonotype was seen many times. The gene calls are TRBV6-1 and TRBJ2-6; no clear D gene. CDR3 length equals 15 residues. Trimming took 1 base from V and 0 from J, leaving 4 bases between them. CDR1 and CDR2 from the germline V gene are MNHNS and SASEGT. The CDR3 loop reads CASSEDSSGANVLTF. In DNA, the CDR3 is TGTGCCAGCAGTGAAGACAGCTCTGGGGCCAACGTCCTGACTTTC.

This clonotype was picked up many times. The chain is built from TRBV28 and TRBJ2-7; D might be TRBD2 (7 bases). The ends were cut back, 6 bases at V and 6 bases at J, with 21 bases in the middle. The germline V gene encodes CDR1 MDHEN and CDR2 SYDVKM. This CDR3 has 15 amino acids. CDR3 sequence reads: CASSHSGGGGSEQYF. The CDR3 DNA reads TGTGCCAGCAGCCACTCTGGCGGGGGCGGGTCCGAGCAGTACTTC.

Only one count was recorded for this clonotype. The chain combines TRBV29-1 with TRBJ1-4; 8 bases align to TRBD1. CDR1 SQVTM and CDR2 ANQGSEA come from the germline V gene. V lost 6 bases and J lost 6; bases outside the gene matches: 6. The CDR3 spans 13 residues. Here the CDR3 DNA reads TGCAGCGTAACGACAGGGGCGCATGAAAAACTGTTTTTT. Translated, it gives CSVTTGAHEKLFF.

J is TRBJ2-4 and V is TRBV4-2; the match to TRBD2 covers 9 bases. V gave up 4 bases and J gave up 0 bases; unmatched junction bases: 7. Germline V gene data show CDR1 as LGHNA and CDR2 as YNFKEQ. This CDR3 is built from 17 residues. DNA of the CDR3: TGTGCCAGCAGCCCTGCGGGGGGGGGAGAAGCCAAAAACATTCAGTACTTC. Translating gives CASSPAGGGEAKNIQYF.

The sample holds many counts of this clonotype. The rearrangement uses TRBV6-5 and TRBJ2-5; no definite D call. V shed 4 bases and J shed 3 bases, with 9 bases lying between them. This CDR3 has 13 residues. The germline V gene encodes CDR1 MNHEY and CDR2 SVGAGI. This chain's CDR3 is CASSLGIKETQYF. CDR3 DNA sequence: TGTGCCAGCAGTTTGGGCATTAAAGAGACCCAGTACTTC.

This clonotype was recorded many times. The chain recombines TRBV28 with TRBJ1-1; D unclear. Germline V gene data show CDR1 as MDHEN and CDR2 as SYDVKM. The CDR3 contains 12 residues. Trimming stripped 0 bases from V and 6 bases from J, with 5 bases between. The CDR3 bases are TGTGCCAGCAGTTTATGGCGTTCTGAAGCTTTCTTT. Translating it yields CASSLWRSEAFF.

A few counts support this clonotype. The gene calls are TRBV4-1 and TRBJ2-1, with D possibly called TRBD1 or TRBD2 (5 bases each). Deletions cut 4 bases from V and 2 bases from J, with 9 bases between. The CDR3 length is 14 residues. Germline V gene sequence: CDR1 MGHRA, CDR2 YSYEKL. CDR3 region: CASSPGATYNEQFF. In nucleotides, the CDR3 is TGCGCCAGCAGCCCCGGGGCTACCTACAATGAGCAGTTCTTC.

The chain is built from TRBV27 and TRBJ2-1, with TRBD2 as a possible D gene (6 bases). V lost 6 bases, J lost 8 bases, and 11 bases lay in between. This CDR3 is built from 12 residues. Germline-derived CDR1 and CDR2 are MNHEY and SMNVEV (reference sequence). In DNA, the CDR3 is TGTGCCAGCAGAGTCGGGAGCGATGAGCAGTTCTTC. Protein product: CASRVGSDEQFF.

This clonotype showed up many times. The chain links TRBV6-1 to TRBJ2-3; no clear D. This CDR3 has 15 amino acids. Germline lookup yields CDR1 MNHNS and CDR2 SASEGT. V was trimmed by 6 bases and J by 2 bases, leaving 15 bases between them. The CDR3 loop is CASSSPAASTDTQYF. The CDR3 DNA is TGTGCCAGCAGCTCCCCTGCAGCGTCCACAGATACGCAGTATTTT.

The V and J genes are TRBV18 and TRBJ2-6; no firm D call. The length of the CDR3 is 15 residues. Trimming removed 0 bases at V and 2 bases at J, with 5 bases between. The germline CDR1 and CDR2 sequences are KGHSH and LQKENI. In DNA, the CDR3 is TGTGCCAGCTCACCACCAGGGACTGGGGCCAACGTCCTGACTTTC. This gives the protein CASSPPGTGANVLTF.

This clonotype showed up just a few times. The CDR3 protein is CASSFGAGTGSNQPQHF. DNA of the CDR3: TGTGCCAGCAGCTTCGGAGCCGGGACAGGCTCCAATCAGCCCCAGCATTTT. The chain has TRBV5-6 and TRBJ1-5; 8 nucleotides line up with TRBD1. The CDR3 has 17 residues. V shed 2 bases, J shed 3 bases, and the junction held 10 bases outside the gene matches. The germline V gene has CDR1 SGHDT and CDR2 YYEEEE.

The chain combines TRBV5-1 with TRBJ2-2; D possibly corresponds to TRBD1 (5 bases). The CDR3 spans 17 residues. V was trimmed by 0 bases and J by 4 bases, leaving 16 bases between them. Germline V lookup: CDR1 SGHRS, CDR2 YFSETQ. This chain's CDR3 is CASSLAVTVPSTGELFF. The CDR3 coding sequence is TGCGCCAGCAGCTTGGCCGTGACAGTCCCGTCCACCGGGGAGCTGTTTTTT.

The chain carries TRBV28 and TRBJ2-7, with D possibly matching TRBD2 (5 bases). Germline lookup yields CDR1 MDHEN and CDR2 SYDVKM. Between the trimmed V and J ends, which lost 10 bases and 6 bases, there was a span of 19 bases. There are 13 residues in the CDR3. This CDR3 reads CATRPGEDSEQYF. The DNA for the CDR3 is TGTGCCACGAGACCCGGAGAGGACTCCGAGCAGTACTTC.

The CDR3 DNA is TGTGCCAGCAGCCCCGGACTAGCGGGGGCCAAATCGGGCAATGAGCAGTTCTTC. Translated: CASSPGLAGAKSGNEQFF. The rearrangement links TRBV7-9 to TRBJ2-1, with 13 positions matching TRBD2. The J segment lost 6 bases and the V segment lost 5 bases, leaving 13 bases of the junction unmatched. Germline V gene lookup returns CDR1 SEHNR and CDR2 FQNEAQ (reference sequence). This CDR3 region has 18 residues.

This clonotype turned up a few times. Here the CDR3 DNA reads TGTGCCAGCAGCCAAGGGGGGACAGCCCTAACCCAGTACTTC. Its protein product is CASSQGGTALTQYF. This sequence joins TRBV3-1 and TRBJ2-5; 7 bases line up with TRBD1. J gave up 8 bases and V 1 base, and 7 bases lay outside the gene matches. The V gene's germline CDR1 is LGHDT and CDR2 YNNKEL (reference sequence). The CDR3 loop spans 14 amino acids.

This clonotype has at least ten counts. CDR3 region: CSATGGGTEAFF. Here the CDR3 DNA reads TGCAGTGCTACAGGGGGTGGCACTGAAGCTTTCTTT. The chain joins TRBV20-1 to TRBJ1-1; TRBD1 matches 7 bases. This CDR3 has 12 residues. V shed 4 bases and J 4 bases; nucleotides not matched to a gene: 3. Germline V CDR1 and CDR2: DFQATT, SNEGSKA (reference sequence).